This T cell receptor (beta chain) was recovered during a study of T cell changes during pregnancy in multiple sclerosis. The germline V gene has CDR1 LGHNA and CDR2 YSLEER. CDR3 length equals 14 residues. Losses at the gene ends were 3 bases for V and 7 bases for J; bases not matched to a gene: 3. Only in-frame clones appear in the TCRdb table, and some are missing; sequencing was by immunoSEQ multiplex PCR. The table has 76,000 or so clones, 90% to 95% seen once. This chain uses TRBV4-3 with TRBJ1-6; TRBD1 aligns across 7 bases. Sequenced material: peripheral blood, taken in the second trimester of pregnancy. This TCR came from a female donor in good health, enrolled as a control in a pregnancy study. CDR3 amino acids: CASSQGQQNSPLHF. The CDR3 region has the DNA TGCGCCAGCAGCCAGGGACAGCAAAATTCACCCCTCCACTTT.